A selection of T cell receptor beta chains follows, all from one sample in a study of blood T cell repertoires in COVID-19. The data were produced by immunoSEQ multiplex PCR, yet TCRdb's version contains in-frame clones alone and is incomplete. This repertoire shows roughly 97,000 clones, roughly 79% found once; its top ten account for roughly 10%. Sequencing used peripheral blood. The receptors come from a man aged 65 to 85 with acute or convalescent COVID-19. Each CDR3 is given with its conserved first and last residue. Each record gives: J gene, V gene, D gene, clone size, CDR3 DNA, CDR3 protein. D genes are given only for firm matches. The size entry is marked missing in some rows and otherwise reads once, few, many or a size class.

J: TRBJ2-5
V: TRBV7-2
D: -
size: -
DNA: TGTGCCAGCAGGAAGTTGGGTATAACCCCTTTAGGAGATCAAGAGACCCAGTACTTC
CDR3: CASRKLGITPLGDQETQYF

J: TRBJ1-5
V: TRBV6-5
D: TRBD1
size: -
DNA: TGTGCCAGCAGTTTCGACAGGGCCTACAATCAGCCCCAGCATTTT
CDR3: CASSFDRAYNQPQHF

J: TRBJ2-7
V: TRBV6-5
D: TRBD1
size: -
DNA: TGTGCCAGCAGTCAGGACAGGGTACTTCCCTACGAGCAGTACTTC
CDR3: CASSQDRVLPYEQYF

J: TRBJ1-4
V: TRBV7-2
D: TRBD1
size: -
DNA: TGTGCCAGCAGCTTCGGACAGGGGAATGAAAAACTGTTTTTT
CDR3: CASSFGQGNEKLFF

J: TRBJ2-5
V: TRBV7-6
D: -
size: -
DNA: TGTGCCAGCAGCTCTTCCCGGACTTTGAAAGAGACCCAGTACTTC
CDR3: CASSSSRTLKETQYF

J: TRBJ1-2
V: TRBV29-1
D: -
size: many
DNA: TGCAGCGGTTACAGCCAGGACTATGGCTACACCTTC
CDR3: CSGYSQDYGYTF

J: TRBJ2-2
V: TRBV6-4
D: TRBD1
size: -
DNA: TGTGCCAGCAGTTCGACAGGGGGGTCCGGGGAGCTGTTTTTT
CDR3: CASSSTGGSGELFF

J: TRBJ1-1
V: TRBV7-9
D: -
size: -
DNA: TGTGCCAGCAGCTTAAGGGGTATAAACACTGAAGCTTTCTTT
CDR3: CASSLRGINTEAFF

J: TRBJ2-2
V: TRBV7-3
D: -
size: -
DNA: TGTGCCAGCAGCCTCGAGGTTGGGGAGCTGTTTTTT
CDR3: CASSLEVGELFF

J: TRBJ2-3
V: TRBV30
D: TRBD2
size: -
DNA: TGTGCCTGGAGTCCAGCCCCCCAGACTAGCGGGCGATGGGCAGATACGCAGTATTTT
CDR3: CAWSPAPQTSGRWADTQYF

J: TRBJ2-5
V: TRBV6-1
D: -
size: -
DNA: TGTGCCAGCAGTGGCCAGCTTGGGGGAGGCGGAGAGACCCAGTACTTC
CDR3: CASSGQLGGGGETQYF

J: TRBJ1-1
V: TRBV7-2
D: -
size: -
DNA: TGTGCCAGCAGCCCCCAACAGAACACTGAAGCTTTCTTT
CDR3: CASSPQQNTEAFF

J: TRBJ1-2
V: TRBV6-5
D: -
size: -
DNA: TGTGCCAGCAGTTACGCCGGGGTTGGTGGCTACACCTTC
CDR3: CASSYAGVGGYTF

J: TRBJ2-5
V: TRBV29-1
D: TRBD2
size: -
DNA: TGCAGCGTTGTCCTAGCGGGTCATGGGACCCAGTACTTC
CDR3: CSVVLAGHGTQYF

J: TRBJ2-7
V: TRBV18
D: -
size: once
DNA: TGTGCCAGCTCAACCCGGGACACAATCTACGAGCAGTACTTC
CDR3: CASSTRDTIYEQYF

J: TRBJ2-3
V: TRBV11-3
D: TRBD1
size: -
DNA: TGTGCCAGCAGCCCGGGCTACCCCAGGACAGGGGAGGGAGATACGCAGTATTTT
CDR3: CASSPGYPRTGEGDTQYF

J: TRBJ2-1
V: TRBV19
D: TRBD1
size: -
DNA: TGTGCCAGTAGTATCGGACAGGGGGCCGATGAGCAGTTCTTC
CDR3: CASSIGQGADEQFF

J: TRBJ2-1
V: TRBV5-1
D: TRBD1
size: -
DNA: TGCGCCAGCAGCTTGGCGGACAGGGTCTATGAGCAGTTCTTC
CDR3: CASSLADRVYEQFF

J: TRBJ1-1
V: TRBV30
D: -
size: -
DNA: TGTGCCTGGAGTTCAGGGGAACGTGTAGCTTTCTTT
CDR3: CAWSSGERVAFF

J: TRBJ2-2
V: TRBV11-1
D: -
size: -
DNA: TGTGCCAGCAGCTTGGGCGGGGTGAACACCGGGGAGCTGTTTTTT
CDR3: CASSLGGVNTGELFF

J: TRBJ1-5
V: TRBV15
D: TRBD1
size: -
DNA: TGTGCCACCAGCAGAGGCGACAGGGGAGGCAATCAGCCCCAGCATTTT
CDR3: CATSRGDRGGNQPQHF

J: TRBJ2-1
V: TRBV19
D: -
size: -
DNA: TGTGCCAGTAGTCCCTGGCGTCCTAGCTCCTACAATGAGCAGTTCTTC
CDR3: CASSPWRPSSYNEQFF

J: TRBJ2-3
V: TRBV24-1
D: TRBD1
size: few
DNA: TGTGCCACCAGTGTCGACAGGGGAAGCACAGATACGCAGTATTTT
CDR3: CATSVDRGSTDTQYF

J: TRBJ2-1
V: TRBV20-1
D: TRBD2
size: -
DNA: TGCAGTGCTAGTGGAGACCCGGGCGAGCGGGGCTACAATGAGCAGTTCTTC
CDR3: CSASGDPGERGYNEQFF

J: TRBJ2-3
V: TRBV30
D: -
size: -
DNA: TGTGCCTGGAGTGGTCCGTCAGCGGGCACAGATACGCAGTATTTT
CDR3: CAWSGPSAGTDTQYF

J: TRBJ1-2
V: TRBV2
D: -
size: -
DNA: TGTGCCAGCAGTGGAACGGGGGGCGGCTATGGCTACACCTTC
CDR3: CASSGTGGGYGYTF

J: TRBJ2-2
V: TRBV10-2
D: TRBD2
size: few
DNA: TGCGCCAGCAGACTAGCGGGAGGTGGCACCGGGGAGCTGTTTTTT
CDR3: CASRLAGGGTGELFF

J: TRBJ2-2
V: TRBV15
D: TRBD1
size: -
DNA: TGTGCCACCAGCAGAGGGGCAGGGGGCAGGAGTATCACCGGGGAGCTGTTTTTT
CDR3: CATSRGAGGRSITGELFF

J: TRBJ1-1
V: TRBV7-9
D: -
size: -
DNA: TGTGCCAGCAGTCCCTGGGGCCTCAACACTGAAGCTTTCTTT
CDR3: CASSPWGLNTEAFF

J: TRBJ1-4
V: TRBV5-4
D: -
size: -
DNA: TGTGCCAGCAGCCCCTACAGTTCGGCTAATGAAAAACTGTTTTTT
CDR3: CASSPYSSANEKLFF

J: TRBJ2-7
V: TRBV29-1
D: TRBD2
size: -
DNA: TGCAGCGTTGGGGGACTAGGAGCCTACGAGCAGTACTTC
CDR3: CSVGGLGAYEQYF

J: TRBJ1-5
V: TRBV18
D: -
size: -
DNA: TGTGCCAGCTCACTGGGGCTCGATCAGCCCCAGCATTTT
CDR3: CASSLGLDQPQHF

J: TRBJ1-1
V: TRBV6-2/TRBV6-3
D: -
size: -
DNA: TGTGCCAGCAGCAAACGGGAGGGGAACACTGAAGCTTTCTTT
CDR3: CASSKREGNTEAFF

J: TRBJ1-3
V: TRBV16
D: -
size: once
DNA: TGTGCCAGCAGCCACGGACGCAGGGGTACCTCTGGAAACACCATATATTTT
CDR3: CASSHGRRGTSGNTIYF

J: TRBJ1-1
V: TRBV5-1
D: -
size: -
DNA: TGCGCCAGCAGCTTTCAGGGAAACACTGAAGCTTTCTTT
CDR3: CASSFQGNTEAFF

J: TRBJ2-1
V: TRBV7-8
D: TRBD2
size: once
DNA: TGTGCCAGCAGCTTCCGCGGGACTAGCGGAAACTACAATGAGCAGTTCTTC
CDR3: CASSFRGTSGNYNEQFF

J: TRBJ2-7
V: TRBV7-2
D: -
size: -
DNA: TGTGCCAGCAGCCCCCCCGGGAGTAACGAGCAGTACTTC
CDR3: CASSPPGSNEQYF

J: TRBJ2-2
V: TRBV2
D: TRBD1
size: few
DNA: TGTGCCAGCAGACAGGGGGAGAACACCGGGGAGCTGTTTTTT
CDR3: CASRQGENTGELFF

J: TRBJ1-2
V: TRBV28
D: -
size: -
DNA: TGTGCCAGCAGTCCGGCCGGTGCGGGTAAAAACTATGGCTACACCTTC
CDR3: CASSPAGAGKNYGYTF

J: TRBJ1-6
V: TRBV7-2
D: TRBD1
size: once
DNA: TGTGCCAGCAGCTCGGACAGGTCCCCAGGGGATTCACCCCTCCACTTT
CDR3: CASSSDRSPGDSPLHF

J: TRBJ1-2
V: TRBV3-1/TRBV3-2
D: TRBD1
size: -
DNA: TGTGCCAGCAGCCTCCAGGGGGCGAGTGGCTACACCTTC
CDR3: CASSLQGASGYTF

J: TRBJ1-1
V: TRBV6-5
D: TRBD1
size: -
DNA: TGTGCCAGCAGTAACCCCGGGACAGGGAACACTGAAGCTTTCTTT
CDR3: CASSNPGTGNTEAFF

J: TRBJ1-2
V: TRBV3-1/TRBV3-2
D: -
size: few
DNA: TGTGCCAGCAGCCAAGAGGGCGGGGGGAACTATGGCTACACCTTC
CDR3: CASSQEGGGNYGYTF

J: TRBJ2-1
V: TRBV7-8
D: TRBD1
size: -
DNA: TGTGCCAGCAGCCCGGCTCCCGGGACAGGCAGCAATGAGCAGTTCTTC
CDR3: CASSPAPGTGSNEQFF

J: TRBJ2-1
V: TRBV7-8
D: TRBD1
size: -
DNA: TGTGCCAGCAGCTCTCAGAAGGACAGGGGCCAACTCTCCCCCTACAATGAGCAGTTCTTC
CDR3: CASSSQKDRGQLSPYNEQFF

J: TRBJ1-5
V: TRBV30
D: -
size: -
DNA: TGTGCCTGGAGCAGACAGGACAATCAGCCCCAGCATTTT
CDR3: CAWSRQDNQPQHF